The 10 T cell receptor beta chains reported below all come from one sample, sequenced in a study of PD-1 blockade in mismatch repair-deficient tumors. The table came from immunoSEQ multiplex PCR; TCRdb's copy has only in-frame clones and leaves some out. Among about 14,000 clones listed, 85% to 90% were seen once. Time point: identical approximately eleven-day culture without peptide (control). These receptors lack a known antigen. The specimen comprised cells cultured in vitro, sampled from a patient treated with pembrolizumab. The receptor set was obtained from an adult with mismatch repair-deficient cancer.

V and J are TRBV7-6 and TRBJ1-4; TRBD1 is a possible D gene (6 bases). Trimming removed 2 bases from V and 4 bases from J, with 14 bases in between. CDR3 size: 16 residues. The germline gives CDR1 SGHVS, CDR2 FNYEAQ. The DNA for the CDR3 is TGTGCCAGCAGCTTAAGGCTCAGGGGAGATAATGAAAAACTGTTTTTT. Translation: CASSLRLRGDNEKLFF.

The chain has TRBV10-2 and TRBJ2-1, with TRBD2 matching over 12 bases. Germline trimming cut 7 bases from V and 3 bases from J; bases unmatched to any gene: 4. The CDR3 contains 15 residues. Per germline, CDR1 WSHSY and CDR2 SAAADI. Written as DNA, the CDR3 is TGCGCCAGCACCGGACTAGCGGGGTTCTACAATGAGCAGTTCTTC. Encoded protein: CASTGLAGFYNEQFF.

This sequence joins TRBV30 and TRBJ2-1; TRBD1 matches at 9 bases. The CDR3 covers 15 residues. The germline CDR1 and CDR2 sequences are GTSNPN and SVGIG (reference sequence). V trimming: 3 bases; J trimming: 4 bases; junction bases outside the gene matches: 7. The DNA of the CDR3 is TGTGCCTGGAGCCACAGGGGGCAAGCGTACAATGAGCAGTTCTTC. Its translation is CAWSHRGQAYNEQFF.

The genes are TRBV6-6 and TRBJ1-1; 7 positions match TRBD1. CDR3 length: 13 amino acids. Germline loops: CDR1 MNHNY, CDR2 SVGAGI (reference sequence). V was clipped by 4 bases and J by 6 bases; unmatched bases: 5. The CDR3 DNA follows: TGTGCCAGCAGTTTGGGACAGCGGGCTGAAGCTTTCTTT. This translates into CASSLGQRAEAFF.

The chain couples TRBV5-1 to TRBJ1-5; D not certain. In germline, CDR1 is SGHRS, CDR2 YFSETQ. The CDR3 covers 12 residues. Between the trimmed V and J ends, which lost 0 bases and 7 bases, there was a span of 5 bases. The CDR3 here is CASSLDYQPQHF. The CDR3 region has the DNA TGCGCCAGCAGCTTGGACTACCAGCCCCAGCATTTT.

V and J are TRBV10-1 and TRBJ1-2; D is possibly TRBD1 (5 bases). Germline values: CDR1 WNHNN, CDR2 SYGVQD (reference sequence). The CDR3 extends over 16 amino acids. The V end was cut by 3 bases, the J end by 2 bases, with 16 bases between. CDR3 in amino acids: CASSDRLSTENYGYTF. DNA for the CDR3: TGCGCCAGCAGTGACCGACTCTCGACAGAAAACTATGGCTACACCTTC.

The CDR3 nucleotides read TGTGCCAGCAGTAGTACCGGGACAGGGGGAGAGACCCAGTACTTC. Residues: CASSSTGTGGETQYF. V and J are TRBV28 and TRBJ2-5; 11 bases fit TRBD1. Germline V lookup: CDR1 MDHEN, CDR2 SYDVKM. This CDR3 contains 15 residues. The junction had 6 bases not matched to a gene; V was cut back by 5 bases and J by 4 bases. Variable domain in full (rest from reference TRBV28 and TRBJ2-5): DVKVTQSSRYLVKRTGEKVFLECVQDMDHENMFWYRQDPGLGLRLIYFSYDVKMKEKGDIPEGYSVSREKKERFSLILESASTNQTSMYLCASSSTGTGGETQYFGPGTRLLVL.

The genes are TRBV28 and TRBJ2-2; perhaps TRBD1 as D (5 bases). The V gene's germline CDR1 is MDHEN and CDR2 SYDVKM. The V end was cut by 11 bases, the J end by 4 bases, with 11 bases between. The CDR3 has 12 amino acids. The CDR3 DNA is TGTGCCGCAAGGGGCGGCACCGGGGAGCTGTTTTTT. It translates to CAARGGTGELFF.

V and J are TRBV6-5 and TRBJ1-4; D remains unclear. Trimming cost V 3 bases and J 9 bases, with 14 bases left between them. CDR3 length: 14 residues. CDR1 is MNHEY, CDR2 SVGAGI, per germline. The CDR3 sequence: CASSYSGRDQKLFF. CDR3 coding DNA: TGTGCCAGCAGTTATTCCGGACGGGATCAAAAACTGTTTTTT.

The chain uses TRBV27 and TRBJ2-7; TRBD1 or TRBD2 may be the D gene (5 bases each). V was pared by 4 bases and J by 5 bases, with 15 bases between. CDR3 length: 14 amino acids. Germline V gives CDR1 MNHEY, CDR2 SMNVEV (reference sequence). The CDR3 sequence: CASSSGTRLHEQYF. CDR3 in DNA: TGTGCCAGCAGTTCCGGGACCAGACTCCACGAGCAGTACTTC.